The 2 T cell receptor beta chains below come from one sample, sequenced in a study of blood T cell repertoires in COVID-19. TCRdb's copy holds only in-frame clones and misses some; the assay was immunoSEQ multiplex PCR. The sample holds 250,000 or so clones, around 90% seen once. What was sequenced was PBMCs or T cells enriched from blood (not recorded which). The receptors come from a woman aged 40 to 50 who had been exposed to COVID-19.

The chain carries TRBV28 and TRBJ1-1, with D possibly TRBD1 on 6 matching bases. CDR1 is MDHEN, CDR2 SYDVKM, per germline. V was cut by 10 bases and J by 5 bases, with 23 bases left in between. The CDR3 is made up of 15 amino acids. As DNA, the CDR3 is TGTGCCACCTGGCCTAGCGGGGGGCGCCTAACTGAAGCTTTCTTT. Amino acid sequence: CATWPSGGRLTEAFF.

This chain connects TRBV10-3 to TRBJ2-6; 10 bases are a match to TRBD1. Germline V gene data show CDR1 as ENHRY and CDR2 as SYGVKD. This CDR3 has 17 residues. Trimming took 3 bases from V and 0 from J; bases not matched to a gene: 2. In nucleotides, the CDR3 is TGTGCCATCAGTGATCGGACAGGGGGCTCTGGGGCCAACGTCCTGACTTTC. It is translated as CAISDRTGGSGANVLTF.